Here is one TCR beta chain with its context. Which antigen it targets is not known. No much larger clone is present one base from it, and per-base qualities are unavailable. The donors belonged to the validation cohort of 120 subjects, which was separate from the roughly 700-subject first cohort. The sample originates from a study of cytomegalovirus exposure and HLA in healthy donors (dated 2017 in TCRdb). At the level of the whole study: A later analysis indicated that the 90 to 150 validation repertoires were generated on the platform also employed for the roughly 720 repertoires of the first cohort. High-throughput TCR immunosequencing, statistical association of individual TCRs with disease status, and machine learning were combined to predict cytomegalovirus infection status. In addition to the first cohort of around 670 subjects, a separate validation cohort of approximately 130 different subjects was used. The study was designed to test whether signatures of past pathogen exposure could be identified by cataloging public T cell receptors.

Overall study results and their limits: A later analysis found that TCRs clustered in the first cohort also tended to co-occur in the 130 or so validation repertoires, with 94% of cluster scores above 0. In vitro tests confirmed that a few of the cytomegalovirus-associated TCR beta chains recognize cytomegalovirus antigens. While some public TCRs were present in many individuals, most TCR sequences turned up only very rarely across donors. All 120 or so repertoires were used to score co-occurrence in the validation cohort in a later analysis, because that analysis had no HLA typing for the cohort. The study gave a list of around 170 TCR beta chains associated with cytomegalovirus. The authors suggested that the approach could potentially be extended to other disease states and immunological phenotypes. The classifier was reported to diagnose cytomegalovirus status with high specificity and sensitivity in both the original and validation cohorts.

Based on the germline V gene (reference sequence), the CDR1 and CDR2 sequences are MNHEY and SMNVEV. After removal of 7 bases from V and 0 bases from J, the junction retains 2 bases not matched to a gene. The CDR3 runs 14 amino acids, cysteine and phenylalanine included. Just CDR3 DNA is preserved here, 42 bases in frame from base 1. The library was built by means of the immunoSEQ multiplex PCR assay. On the authors' methods: A statistical classification framework was built to diagnose cytomegalovirus status from the catalog of TCR beta chain sequences. TCRdb obtained this table from immuneACCESS and retained in-frame rearrangements with V and J assigned. These tables miss some clones; where compared with another copy, unresolved V genes account for less than half of the shortfall, and the remainder is unexplained. Clone size and the V and J calls come from that table; the DNA yielded D and trimming. The sample data list about 160,000 clones, and 85% of these were observed just once. Around 2.4% of the sample goes to the ten largest clones.

The TCR was taken from a man between 25 and 39 years old in good health and CMV-seropositive. This chain is built from TRBV27 and TRBJ2-1; 8 junctional bases match TRBD2. Sequenced material: PBMCs. The DNA is as follows: TGTGCCAGCACCCTAGCGGGCTCCTACAATGAGCAGTTCTTC. Protein translation: CASTLAGSYNEQFF.